This passage covers 15 T cell receptor beta chains from one sample sequenced in a study of blood T cell repertoires in COVID-19. Profiled with immunoSEQ multiplex PCR; TCRdb holds only in-frame clones, not every one. The sample includes 250,000 or so clones, approximately 86% seen only once; the top ten take just over 2.5%. Sequences were obtained from PBMCs or T cells enriched from blood (not recorded which). These receptors were taken from a woman in her 30s with acute COVID-19.

The chain employs TRBV5-5 and TRBJ1-1; the D is unclear. The CDR3 has 13 amino acids. Trimming removed 2 bases from V and 0 bases from J, with 5 bases in between. The V gene's germline CDR1 is SGHKS and CDR2 YYEKEE (reference sequence). Written as DNA, the CDR3 is TGTGCCAGCAGCTTTACAGTGAACACTGAAGCTTTCTTT. This sequence encodes CASSFTVNTEAFF.

V gene TRBV30 combines with J gene TRBJ1-1; D not resolved. Germline V gene lookup returns CDR1 GTSNPN and CDR2 SVGIG (reference sequence). CDR3 size: 13 residues. The germline V and J ends were trimmed by 2 bases and 0 bases, with 7 bases remaining between them. CDR3 region: CAWSIQMNTEAFF. CDR3 in DNA: TGTGCCTGGAGTATTCAAATGAACACTGAAGCTTTCTTT.

This chain links TRBV19 with TRBJ1-5; tentatively, D is TRBD1 (5 bases). This CDR3 contains 14 residues. Looked up from germline, CDR1 is LNHDA and CDR2 is SQIVND (reference sequence). Trimming took 3 bases from V and 1 from J, leaving 7 bases between them. The CDR3 DNA sequence: TGTGCCAGTAGTATCGGGGGGAGCAATCAGCCCCAGCATTTT. Translated: CASSIGGSNQPQHF.

This sequence joins TRBV5-4 and TRBJ2-3, with a tentative D call TRBD1 (6 bases). CDR3 length: 13 amino acids. Trimming left V 0 bases short and J 4 bases short, with 6 bases between. The germline CDR1 and CDR2 sequences are SGHNT and YYREEE (reference sequence). CDR3 protein: CASSLDRADTQYF. The DNA for the CDR3 is TGTGCCAGCAGCTTGGACAGGGCAGATACGCAGTATTTT.

The V call is TRBV6-5, the J call TRBJ1-3; TRBD1 matches at 9 bases. The germline CDR1 and CDR2 sequences are MNHEY and SVGAGI. The CDR3 has 15 amino acids. After removal of 6 bases from V and 6 bases from J, the junction contained 9 bases not matched to a gene. The CDR3 reads CASRAGTGSPNTIYF. In nucleotides, the CDR3 is TGTGCCAGCAGGGCCGGGACAGGGAGCCCAAACACCATATATTTT.

V gene TRBV19 combines with J gene TRBJ1-1, with D uncertain. The germline V gene has CDR1 LNHDA and CDR2 SQIVND (reference sequence). V gave up 4 bases and J gave up 4 bases, with 19 bases separating them. There are 16 residues in the CDR3. The CDR3 here is CASSTPVRHGTTEAFF. The CDR3 DNA reads as TGTGCCAGTAGTACACCAGTCAGGCACGGTACCACTGAAGCTTTCTTT.

V gene TRBV29-1 combines with J gene TRBJ2-7; D is possibly TRBD1 (5 bases). From germline, CDR1 is SQVTM and CDR2 ANQGSEA. This CDR3 comprises 14 residues. Trimming removed 4 bases from V and 2 bases from J, with 15 bases in between. The CDR3 DNA sequence: TGCAGCGTTGTGGGCGGAGACAGCACCTACGAGCAGTACTTC. Translated, it gives CSVVGGDSTYEQYF.

This chain connects TRBV28 to TRBJ1-3; D possibly corresponds to TRBD1 (6 bases). Trimming left V 5 bases short and J 1 base short, with 15 bases between. CDR1 MDHEN and CDR2 SYDVKM come from the germline V gene. The CDR3 extends over 16 amino acids. The CDR3 protein is CASSNGDRLSGNTIYF. Written as DNA, the CDR3 is TGTGCCAGCAGTAATGGCGACAGGCTGTCTGGAAACACCATATATTTT.

This chain links TRBV7-9 with TRBJ1-3, with D tentatively TRBD1 (5 bases). V was clipped by 7 bases and J by 3 bases, with 16 bases between them. This CDR3 comprises 15 residues. Germline assignment: CDR1 SEHNR and CDR2 FQNEAQ (reference sequence). The CDR3 DNA reads as TGTGCCAGCACCCTACTCAGGGTTGGTGGAAACACCATATATTTT. Protein product: CASTLLRVGGNTIYF.

V and J are TRBV13 and TRBJ1-1, with D tentatively TRBD1 (5 bases). Trimming cost V 8 bases and J 6 bases, with 22 bases left between them. This CDR3 is 15 amino acids long. CDR1 and CDR2 (germline): PRHDT, FYEKMQ (reference sequence). DNA for the CDR3: TGTGCCAGCTCCTATGACGGGGGAATGAAGGCTGAAGCTTTCTTT. Translating it yields CASSYDGGMKAEAFF.

This clone was detected a few times. This CDR3 reads CASSFGGALTNEKLFF. In DNA, the CDR3 is TGTGCCAGCAGCTTCGGGGGGGCCCTCACTAATGAAAAACTGTTTTTT. The chain is built from TRBV5-5 and TRBJ1-4; D may be TRBD1 (6 bases). CDR3 length: 16 amino acids. Germline lookup yields CDR1 SGHKS and CDR2 YYEKEE (reference sequence). Trimming pared 2 bases from V and 2 bases from J, leaving 13 bases between. The entire variable domain, with the rest obtained from reference TRBV5-5 and TRBJ1-4, is as follows: DAGVTQSPTHLIKTRGQQVTLRCSPISGHKSVSWYQQVLGQGPQFIFQYYEKEERGRGNFPDRFSARQFPNYSSELNVNALLLGDSALYLCASSFGGALTNEKLFFGSGTQLSVL.

This chain joins TRBV21-1 and TRBJ1-2; TRBD1, as called in the table, went unchecked against the DNA. TRBV21-1 is a recognized pseudogene. This CDR3 has 16 residues. CDR3 amino acids: CASSKARDRVHYGYTF. Here the CDR3 DNA reads TGTGCCAGCAGCAAAGCAAGAGACAGGGTTCACTATGGCTACACCTTC.

The rearrangement links TRBV11-2 to TRBJ2-5, with D tentatively TRBD1 (6 bases). The CDR3 totals 13 residues. The V end lost 11 bases, the J end lost 4 bases, and 17 bases lay between the germline ends. Germline V gene sequence: CDR1 SGHAT, CDR2 FQNNGV. The CDR3 sequence is CAYGGGVAETQYF. As DNA, the CDR3 is TGTGCCTATGGGGGCGGCGTGGCAGAGACCCAGTACTTC.

The V and J genes are TRBV7-2 and TRBJ2-1; 12 bases fit TRBD2. The CDR3 runs 16 residues. The ends lost 2 bases at V and 5 bases at J; junction bases unmatched: 4. Germline V lookup: CDR1 SGHTA, CDR2 FQGNSA. The CDR3 reads CASSLSLAGGDNEQFF. DNA for the CDR3: TGTGCCAGCAGCTTAAGTCTAGCGGGGGGGGACAATGAGCAGTTCTTC.

The rearrangement links TRBV13 to TRBJ1-5; no definite D call. This CDR3 comprises 13 residues. The V and J ends lost 5 bases and 1 base respectively, with 6 bases between them. Per the germline V gene, CDR1 is PRHDT and CDR2 is FYEKMQ (reference sequence). The CDR3 region is CASSRESNQPQHF. In DNA, the CDR3 is TGTGCCAGCAGCCGGGAGAGCAATCAGCCCCAGCATTTT.